The 32 T cell receptor beta chains below come from one sample, sequenced in a study of regulatory T cells in long-lasting Graves disease (dated by TCRdb to the early 2020s). Libraries were made using multiplex PCR. The instrument given in TCRdb is Illumina HiSeq 4000. iRepertoire HTBI primers and Arm-PCR amplification of CDR3 regions were used to construct TCR beta libraries. TCRdb ran its own pipeline on the public reads, namely fastp trimming at Q25 and MiXCR clone calling, and kept in-frame beta chains. One record per CDR3 amino acid sequence lists the most common genes and DNA. This sample gives approximately 360,000 distinct CDR3 sequences in total; roughly 10% of them show up just once. The ten largest account for 15% to 20% of the sample. Explained via the paper, the time point label denotes: newly diagnosed GD, antithyroid drugs for less than 3 months. For both TCR sequencing and RNA sequencing, RNA was extracted from PBMCs using TRIzol.

The same data also contributed to another study, on T cells in Graves' hyperthyroidism and ophthalmopathy.

This sample comprised peripheral blood mononuclear cells (PBMCs), obtained at new diagnosis, from a patient treated with antithyroid drugs. These receptors were collected from a young woman with Graves disease. Donor details come from another sample of the same person, matched by shared clones.

This clonotype was detected ten times or more. This rearrangement joins TRBV27 to TRBJ2-7, with TRBD1 matching 8 bases. The CDR3 covers 13 residues. Germline assignment: CDR1 MNHEY and CDR2 SMNVEV (reference sequence). CDR3 bases: TGTGCTACAACCGGACAGGGTTCCAACGAGCAGTACGTC. Protein: CATTGQGSNEQYV.

This clonotype has only a few counts. The chain joins TRBV6-9 to TRBJ2-5; D ambiguous. The CDR3 runs to 13 residues. V lost 3 bases, J lost 5 bases, and 10 bases lay in between. Germline V lookup: CDR1 MNHGY, CDR2 SVAAGI. The CDR3 bases are TGTGCCAGCAGTTACCATTCAAGGGAGACCCAGTACTTC. This codes for CASSYHSRETQYF.

This clonotype was picked up many times. The chain employs TRBV7-2 and TRBJ2-7, with 12 bases identical to TRBD2. V lost 7 bases, J lost 9 bases, and 16 bases stayed unmatched. The germline V gene encodes CDR1 SGHTA and CDR2 FQGNSA. This CDR3 is 16 amino acids long. CDR3 loop: CASTADSALTSGRQYF. CDR3 nucleotides: TGTGCCAGCACCGCAGACTCTGCACTGACTAGCGGGAGGCAGTACTTC.

The chain links TRBV6-1 to TRBJ2-4; TRBD1 might be the D (5 bases). Per the germline V gene, CDR1 is MNHNS and CDR2 is SASEGT. Trimming stripped 6 bases from V and 0 bases from J, with 12 bases between. This CDR3 has 15 residues. The CDR3, as DNA: TGTGCCAGCAGCAAGAATACAGGAGCCAAAAACATTCAGTACTTC. It specifies CASSKNTGAKNIQYF.

The chain combines TRBV6-1 with TRBJ2-1, with 8 bases aligning to TRBD2. Per germline, CDR1 MNHNS and CDR2 SASEGT. V trimming: 6 bases; J trimming: 1 base; junction bases outside the gene matches: 11. This CDR3 has 17 residues. DNA for the CDR3: TGTGCCAGCAGCGCCATTCTAGCGGGTGCATCCTACAATGAGCAGTTCTTC. Protein: CASSAILAGASYNEQFF.

This clonotype was seen many times. This chain joins TRBV27 and TRBJ1-1, with D perhaps matching TRBD1 (6 bases). This CDR3 spans 16 amino acids. Germline CDR1 reads MNHEY; CDR2 reads SMNVEV (reference sequence). The V end was cut by 6 bases, the J end by 0 bases, with 17 bases between. The chain's CDR3 is CASSWRPGAVNTEAFF. The CDR3 DNA reads as TGTGCCAGCAGCTGGCGACCAGGGGCGGTGAACACTGAAGCTTTCTTT.

This clonotype has more than one count but fewer than ten. The DNA for the CDR3 is TGCGCCAGCAGCCAAGACGGAGAGTGGGAGACCCAGTACTTC. Protein sequence: CASSQDGEWETQYF. The rearrangement joins TRBV4-3 to TRBJ2-5; no firm D call. CDR3 length equals 14 residues. V was clipped by 0 bases and J by 5 bases, with 10 bases between them. Germline CDR1 LGHNA, CDR2 YSLEER.

This clonotype was counted at least ten times. The chain couples TRBV2 to TRBJ1-1, with a possible D match to TRBD1 (6 bases). V gave up 1 base and J gave up 4 bases, with 7 bases separating them. The germline gives CDR1 SNHLY, CDR2 FYNNEI. This CDR3 spans 13 amino acids. CDR3 in DNA: TGTGCCAGCAGTGAAGGAGGGGGCACTGAAGCTTTCTTT. It encodes CASSEGGGTEAFF.

This clonotype was observed a handful of times. The V gene is TRBV4-1, the J gene TRBJ2-7, with 7 bases aligning to TRBD2. Germline V lookup: CDR1 MGHRA, CDR2 YSYEKL. J lost 1 base, V lost 0 bases, and 6 bases had no gene match. The CDR3 sequence is 16 residues long. This CDR3 is CASSQDPGRGSYEQYV. DNA for the CDR3: TGCGCCAGCAGCCAAGATCCGGGGAGGGGATCCTACGAGCAGTACGTC.

The table lists this clonotype with many counts. V and J are TRBV7-9 and TRBJ2-7; TRBD1 matches 7 bases. Germline V gene lookup returns CDR1 SEHNR and CDR2 FQNEAQ (reference sequence). With 4 bases clipped from V and 3 bases from J, the junction kept 6 bases outside the gene matches. The CDR3 contains 14 residues. The CDR3: CASSSRQGNYEQYF. As DNA, the CDR3 is TGTGCCAGCAGCTCCCGACAGGGTAACTACGAGCAGTACTTC.

At least ten counts were recorded for this clonotype. V is TRBV4-3 and J is TRBJ2-1, with D possibly matching TRBD1 (5 bases). Germline V lookup: CDR1 LGHNA, CDR2 YSLEER. V was cut by 0 bases and J by 8 bases, with 17 bases left in between. This CDR3 has 16 amino acids. CDR3 amino acids: CASSQEVSGLSHEQFF. CDR3 bases: TGCGCCAGCAGCCAAGAGGTGTCAGGGCTTAGTCATGAGCAGTTCTTC.

In its sample, this clonotype was seen many times. The chain's CDR3 is CSADRDFTDTQYF. DNA of the CDR3: TGCAGCGCTGACAGGGACTTCACAGATACGCAGTATTTT. The rearrangement links TRBV29-1 to TRBJ2-3; a weak D match, TRBD1 (7 bases). CDR1 and CDR2 from the germline V gene are SQVTM and ANQGSEA. V lost 7 bases and J lost 2, with 13 bases in between. This CDR3 comprises 13 residues.

This clonotype was counted at least ten times. J is TRBJ1-4 and V is TRBV12-3 or TRBV12-4, with TRBD1 matching 8 bases. This CDR3 contains 13 residues. Unmatched junction bases numbered 0, after V lost 1 base and J lost 8 bases. The CDR3 here is CASSLGQGEKLFF. In DNA form, the CDR3 reads TGTGCCAGCAGTTTAGGACAGGGGGAAAAACTGTTTTTT.

The sample holds many counts of this clonotype. The J gene is TRBJ2-1, the V gene TRBV20-1, with 13 bases fitting TRBD2. CDR3 length equals 15 residues. Germline V gene sequence: CDR1 DFQATT, CDR2 SNEGSKA (reference sequence). After removal of 4 bases from V and 9 bases from J, the junction contained 9 bases not matched to a gene. CDR3 nucleotide sequence: TGCAGTGCTACCAAGGGACTAGCGGGGATGGGTGAGCAGTTCTTC. Encoded protein: CSATKGLAGMGEQFF.

This clonotype was seen a few times. The chain recombines TRBV19 with TRBJ1-2; D is ambiguous. Trimming removed 4 bases at V and 8 bases at J, with 8 bases between. The length of the CDR3 is 11 residues. Germline assignment: CDR1 LNHDA and CDR2 SQIVND (reference sequence). The CDR3 loop is CASSSQWGYTF. CDR3 DNA: TGTGCCAGTAGTAGCCAGTGGGGCTACACCTTC.

This clonotype was found many times. The chain has TRBV20-1 and TRBJ2-2, with 9 bases identical to TRBD1. This CDR3 is built from 15 residues. With 5 bases clipped from V and 5 bases from J, the junction kept 9 bases outside the gene matches. The germline gives CDR1 DFQATT, CDR2 SNEGSKA (reference sequence). CDR3 sequence (DNA): TGCAGTGCTTTAGGACAGGGGTTAGGGACCGGGGAGCTGTTTTTT. It is translated as CSALGQGLGTGELFF.

V is TRBV20-1 and J is TRBJ1-2; 9 positions match TRBD1. With 5 bases clipped from V and 8 bases from J, the junction kept 12 bases outside the gene matches. Per germline, CDR1 DFQATT and CDR2 SNEGSKA (reference sequence). The CDR3 has 14 amino acids. DNA of the CDR3: TGCAGTGCTTCCTACGACAGGGGGGTACGGGGCTACACCTTC. The encoded protein is CSASYDRGVRGYTF.

This rearrangement joins TRBV19 to TRBJ1-5; tentatively, D is TRBD1 (6 bases). This CDR3 has 16 residues. Germline assignment: CDR1 LNHDA and CDR2 SQIVND (reference sequence). V dropped 2 bases and J dropped 1 base, with 12 bases sitting between them. CDR3 sequence reads: CASSILPGHSNQPQHF. The DNA of the CDR3 is TGTGCCAGTAGTATATTACCGGGACACAGCAATCAGCCCCAGCATTTT.

The chain uses TRBV7-9 and TRBJ1-1, with D hard to call. V was trimmed by 8 bases and J by 11 bases, leaving 21 bases between them. There are 13 residues in the CDR3. Germline loops: CDR1 SEHNR, CDR2 FQNEAQ (reference sequence). The CDR3 DNA is TGTGCCAGCTCCCCCCGGGGTGGGGTTGGGGCTTTCTTT. Amino acid sequence: CASSPRGGVGAFF.

There are many counts of this clonotype. The V and J genes are TRBV18 and TRBJ2-1, with D possibly matching TRBD2 (6 bases). The CDR3 covers 15 residues. Trimming shortened V by 5 bases and J by 1 base, and 12 bases separated the two germline ends. Looked up from germline, CDR1 is KGHSH and CDR2 is LQKENI. The CDR3 loop reads CASSLTSLSYNEQFF. For the CDR3, the DNA is TGTGCCAGCTCATTAACTAGCCTATCCTACAATGAGCAGTTCTTC.

The table lists this clonotype with many counts. J is TRBJ2-1 and V is TRBV28, with TRBD2 matching over 12 bases. CDR3 length: 17 residues. J was trimmed by 4 bases and V by 5 bases; bases with no gene match: 9. Germline-derived CDR1 and CDR2 are MDHEN and SYDVKM. The CDR3 reads CASSLPGLAGIYNEQFF. DNA for the CDR3: TGTGCCAGCAGTCTACCCGGACTAGCGGGAATTTACAATGAGCAGTTCTTC. Combining the CDR3 with reference TRBV28 and TRBJ2-1 gives the whole variable domain DVKVTQSSRYLVKRTGEKVFLECVQDMDHENMFWYRQDPGLGLRLIYFSYDVKMKEKGDIPEGYSVSREKKERFSLILESASTNQTSMYLCASSLPGLAGIYNEQFFGPGTRLTVL.

This chain joins TRBV20-1 and TRBJ1-4; D gene uncertain. Germline CDR1 DFQATT, CDR2 SNEGSKA (reference sequence). Trimming took 6 bases from V and 8 from J, leaving 13 bases between them. The CDR3 spans 12 residues. The CDR3 region has the DNA TGCAGTGCCTCGCTGGGGAACGAAAAACTGTTTTTT. It is translated as CSASLGNEKLFF.

This clonotype was counted only a few times. One end of the junction fails to match germline, which may point to a read error. The chain couples TRBV4-3 to TRBJ1-1, with D unresolved. Germline values: CDR1 LGHNA, CDR2 YSLEER. This CDR3 spans 13 amino acids. CDR3 sequence (DNA): TGCGCCAGCAGCAGATATTCCTACACTGAAACTTTCTTT. Translated: CASSRYSYTETFF.

A note on this clonotype: Possible read error: a much larger clone is one base away. V and J are TRBV13 and TRBJ2-7; the D gene is possibly TRBD1 (6 bases). Germline V gives CDR1 PRHDT, CDR2 FYEKMQ (reference sequence). The V end was cut by 8 bases, the J end by 2 bases, with 13 bases between. The CDR3 has 13 residues. The CDR3 DNA reads TGTGCCAGCGGCAGAGCAGGGGCCTACGAGCAGTACTTC. As protein: CASGRAGAYEQYF. The full variable domain, rest sourced from reference TRBV13 and TRBJ2-7, is AAGVIQSPRHLIKEKRETATLKCYPIPRHDTVYWYQQGPGQDPQFLISFYEKMQSDKGSIPDRFSAQQFSDYHSELNMSSLELGDSALYFCASGRAGAYEQYFGPGTRLTVT.

Of note for this clonotype: In this CDR3 the conserved last residue, phenylalanine or tryptophan, is missing, so a read error is likely. The J gene is TRBJ1-5, the V gene TRBV19; 8 bases are shared with TRBD1. The CDR3 loop spans 14 amino acids. The germline V gene has CDR1 LNHDA and CDR2 SQIVND (reference sequence). The junction had 3 bases not matched to a gene; V was cut back by 7 bases and J by 1 base. The CDR3 spells CASTDRGSNQPQHL. The CDR3 DNA follows: TGTGCCAGTACAGACAGGGGAAGCAATCAGCCCCAGCATCTT.

This clonotype was counted only a few times. The chain carries TRBV4-3 and TRBJ2-1; D not resolved. CDR3 size: 14 residues. V was shortened by 1 base and J by 4 bases, with 8 bases between the two germline ends. Germline V CDR1 and CDR2: LGHNA, YSLEER. The CDR3 DNA reads TGCGCCAGCAGCCAAGGGACGGGTTACAATGAGCAGTTCTTC. Its translation: CASSQGTGYNEQFF.

The genes are TRBV4-1 and TRBJ1-1; D not resolved. V lost 1 base, J lost 7 bases, and 7 bases lay in between. Germline CDR1 is MGHRA and CDR2 is YSYEKL. There are 12 residues in the CDR3. CDR3 DNA: TGCGCCAGCAGCCAAGGCGCCCTTGAAGCTTTCTTT. Its translation: CASSQGALEAFF.

This clonotype was counted between two and nine times. This rearrangement joins TRBV9 to TRBJ2-3; TRBD2 might be the D (5 bases). V shed 4 bases and J shed 3 bases, with 12 bases lying between them. Germline V gives CDR1 SGDLS, CDR2 YYNGEE. The CDR3 contains 14 residues. Written as DNA, the CDR3 is TGTGCCAGCAGCTACGGTGGGGAGACAGATACGCAGTATTTT. It encodes CASSYGGETDTQYF.

The V call is TRBV6-5, the J call TRBJ1-6, with D perhaps TRBD1 (6 bases). The CDR3 spans 18 residues. CDR1 is MNHEY and CDR2 is SVGAGI in the germline V gene. V shed 0 bases and J shed 10 bases, with 22 bases lying between them. The CDR3 region has the DNA TGTGCCAGCAGTTACTCGTTAACAGGGAGGGCCCGGGACTCACCCCTCCACTTT. Protein sequence: CASSYSLTGRARDSPLHF.

The gene calls are TRBV6-1 and TRBJ2-7, with unresolved D. Trimming stripped 6 bases from V and 4 bases from J, with 25 bases between. Germline values: CDR1 MNHNS, CDR2 SASEGT. CDR3 length: 17 residues. The CDR3, as DNA: TGTGCCAGCAGCTTCCCGGCCGTGAGGAGTGGTCTTTACGAGCAGTACTTC. Its translation: CASSFPAVRSGLYEQYF.

In its sample, this clonotype was seen many times. At one of its ends the junction is not consistent with the germline gene, which may arise from a read error. This chain links TRBV5-5 with TRBJ2-7; no clear D. This CDR3 comprises 14 residues. From germline, CDR1 is SGHKS and CDR2 YYEKEE (reference sequence). The CDR3 region has the DNA TGTGCCAGCAACTTGGAGCTGGGGTCCCACGAGCAGTACTTC. Translation: CASNLELGSHEQYF.

There are many counts of this clonotype. The chain couples TRBV28 to TRBJ1-1, with D perhaps matching TRBD1 (5 bases). Germline V gene sequence: CDR1 MDHEN, CDR2 SYDVKM. This CDR3 spans 15 amino acids. The germline V and J ends were trimmed by 7 bases and 0 bases, with 15 bases remaining between them. The chain's CDR3 is CASKYSDSLNTEAFF. The CDR3 DNA reads TGTGCCAGCAAGTATTCTGACAGCCTGAACACTGAAGCTTTCTTT.